The entry that follows covers one T cell receptor (beta chain) sequence. Its target is not known. This specimen belongs to a study of T cells expressing NK-cell markers. Study background: It was sorted CD3+CD56-NKG2C+, CD3+CD56+NKG2C- and CD3+CD56+NKG2C+ T cells that provided the TCR beta repertoires. Seven donors tested HCMV-seropositive and one tested seronegative among the eight sequenced. Findings of the study overall: These same clonotypes (in a handful of donors) also led the CD3+CD56-NKG2C+ fraction. In a handful of donors, dominant NKG2C+ clonotypes were roughly 1.0-7.5% of CD8+ T cells.

TCRdb derives one entry per CDR3 protein from the 5' RACE reads, leaving out DNA. There are approximately 150,000 distinct CDR3 sequences in the sample, with 15% to 20% held by the top ten. The clonotype originates from a woman aged 18-69 years in good health. Input material: blood T cells: a sorted CD56 or NKG2C T cell subset, CD4+ or CD8+ T cells, or bulk PBMC T cells (not recorded which).

CDR3 sequence reads: CSARKPDRGNSPLHF. The chain has TRBV20-1 and TRBJ1-6; TCRdb gives TRBD1 as the D gene, but with no DNA this cannot be confirmed. Germline-derived CDR1 and CDR2 are DFQATT and SNEGSKA (reference sequence). The CDR3 spans 15 residues.